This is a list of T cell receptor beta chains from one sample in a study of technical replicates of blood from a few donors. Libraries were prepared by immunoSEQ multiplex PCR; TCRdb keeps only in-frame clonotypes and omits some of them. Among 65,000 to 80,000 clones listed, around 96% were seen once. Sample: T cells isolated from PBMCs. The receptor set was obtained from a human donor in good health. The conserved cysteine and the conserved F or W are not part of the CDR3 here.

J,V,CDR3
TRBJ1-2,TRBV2,ASSGGALGYT
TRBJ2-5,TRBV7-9,ASSLVGQPGETQY
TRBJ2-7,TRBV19,ASSIGRLLNEQY
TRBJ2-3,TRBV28,ASSLVTSGSTDTQY
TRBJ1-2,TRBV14,ASTFQGGEYGYT
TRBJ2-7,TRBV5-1,ASSQATGTSRDEQY
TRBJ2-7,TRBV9,ASSVGGLAGAYEQY
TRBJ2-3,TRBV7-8,ASSFMRDRGTDTQY
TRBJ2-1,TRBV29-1,SGTSGSNEQF
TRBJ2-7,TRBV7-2,ASGTAAYEQY
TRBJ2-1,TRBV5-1,ASSLYVGNEQF
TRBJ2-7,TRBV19,ASSMRGGGDYEQY
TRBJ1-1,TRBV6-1,ASSEARGWGRAF
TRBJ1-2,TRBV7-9,ASLDFMTGPYGYT
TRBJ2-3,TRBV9,ASSVAGLAGVTDTQY
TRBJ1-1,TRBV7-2,ASSLRQGGTEAF
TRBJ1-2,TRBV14,ASSPPVRTGWANYGYT
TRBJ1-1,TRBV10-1,ASSLTANTEAF
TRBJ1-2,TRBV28,ASRGQGSEGYT
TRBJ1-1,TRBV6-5,ASTIAPGDGTEAF
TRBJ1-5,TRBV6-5,ASSFPDRVNQPQH
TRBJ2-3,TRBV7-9,ASRWTSVADTQY
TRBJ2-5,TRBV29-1,SVEPSGSRETQY
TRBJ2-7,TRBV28,ASSFFVGGEKNEQY
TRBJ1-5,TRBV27,ASSQQGVQPQH
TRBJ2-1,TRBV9,ASSGRDGTSGSHEQF
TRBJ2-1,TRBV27,ASSPGTGAVEQF
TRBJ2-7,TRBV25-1,ASSGTRGYEQY
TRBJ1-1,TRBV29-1,SVGTAMNTEAF
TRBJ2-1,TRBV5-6,ASSSGGNEQF
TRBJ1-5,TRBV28,ASSFQGINQPQH
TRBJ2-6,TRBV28,ASSRRTGASSGANVLT
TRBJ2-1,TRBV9,ASSVVAGFLDEQF
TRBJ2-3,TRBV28,ASRTSTDTQY
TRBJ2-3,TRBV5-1,ASSLLGVSTDTQY
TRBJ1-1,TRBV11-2,ASSLDRGEAF
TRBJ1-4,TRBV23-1,ASSHRRQGPREKLF
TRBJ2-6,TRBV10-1,ASSESKSSGANVLT
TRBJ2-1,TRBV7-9,ASANRGASSYNEQF
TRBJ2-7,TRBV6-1,ASSVTGGPYEQY
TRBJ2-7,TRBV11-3,ASSPVPNTGRYEQY
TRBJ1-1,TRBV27,ASREGRNTEAF
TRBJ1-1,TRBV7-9,ASSSPGTLNTEAF
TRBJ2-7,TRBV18,ASSPPNGQDYEQY
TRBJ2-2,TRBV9,ASSPSVSPNTGELF
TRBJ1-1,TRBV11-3,ASSPNLGGDTEAF
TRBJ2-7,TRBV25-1,ASSPRDSYEQY
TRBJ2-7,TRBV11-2,ASSEGGTAYEQY
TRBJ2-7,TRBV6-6,ASSYWGGSEQY
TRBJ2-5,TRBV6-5,ASSKNQGKETQY
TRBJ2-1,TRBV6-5,ASSSGLYNEQF
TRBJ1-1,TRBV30,AWRRGEDTEAF
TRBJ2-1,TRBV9,ASSPGLAGHNEQF
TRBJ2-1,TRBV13,ASSLFGIYGVVHEQF
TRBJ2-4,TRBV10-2,ASSVVREFSKNIQY
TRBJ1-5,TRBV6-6,ASSKTGNQPQH